The 29 T cell receptor beta chains presented below share a single source sample, sequenced in a study of blood T cell repertoires in COVID-19. The data were produced by immunoSEQ multiplex PCR, yet TCRdb's version contains in-frame clones alone and is incomplete. The sample holds roughly 130,000 clones, 75% to 90% seen once. The material sequenced was peripheral blood. The receptors were gathered from a middle-aged man with acute or convalescent COVID-19.

V and J are TRBV19 and TRBJ1-5; 10 bases are shared with TRBD1. Germline loops: CDR1 LNHDA, CDR2 SQIVND (reference sequence). J gave up 2 bases and V 5 bases, and 3 bases lay outside the gene matches. This CDR3 is 15 amino acids long. This CDR3 reads CASSVGTGGNQPQHF. CDR3 sequence (DNA): TGTGCCAGTAGTGTAGGGACAGGGGGCAATCAGCCCCAGCATTTT.

The chain links TRBV3-1 (or the pseudogene TRBV3-2) to TRBJ2-3, with a tentative D call TRBD2 (6 bases). V was pared by 7 bases and J by 2 bases, with 16 bases between. The germline V gene has CDR1 LGHDT and CDR2 YNNKEL (reference sequence). This CDR3 comprises 15 residues. The CDR3 region has the DNA TGTGCCAGCACCGAAGTCGGGGGTCCCACAGATACGCAGTATTTT. This codes for CASTEVGGPTDTQYF.

CDR3 loop: CASSFWPNQPQHF. CDR3 nucleotides: TGTGCCAGCAGTTTTTGGCCCAATCAGCCCCAGCATTTT. J is TRBJ1-5 and V is TRBV12-3 or TRBV12-4; D is unclear. Trimming removed 3 bases from V and 3 bases from J, with 6 bases in between. This CDR3 region has 13 residues.

The gene calls are TRBV18 and TRBJ2-1; D is undetermined. The V gene's germline CDR1 is KGHSH and CDR2 LQKENI. CDR3 size: 14 residues. V lost 6 bases and J lost 6, with 15 bases in between. The chain's CDR3 is CASSSLQAPNEQFF. DNA for the CDR3: TGTGCCAGCTCGTCCCTGCAAGCCCCCAATGAGCAGTTCTTC.

The rearrangement uses TRBV27 and TRBJ1-1, with a weak D call TRBD1 (5 bases). Germline values: CDR1 MNHEY, CDR2 SMNVEV (reference sequence). V lost 0 bases, J lost 7 bases, and 21 bases lay in between. The CDR3 extends over 17 amino acids. CDR3 sequence: CASSLSKEGPTSGEAFF. The DNA of the CDR3 is TGTGCCAGCAGTTTATCGAAGGAGGGGCCAACTTCTGGTGAAGCTTTCTTT.

The rearrangement links TRBV6-5 to TRBJ1-6; 8 bases line up with TRBD1. CDR1 is MNHEY, CDR2 SVGAGI, per germline. The length of the CDR3 is 16 residues. Trimming removed 2 bases from V and 8 bases from J; junction bases left unmatched: 8. In DNA form, the CDR3 reads TGTGCCAGCAGTTACGATCCAGTCAGGGGGCATTCACCCCTCCACTTT. Protein sequence: CASSYDPVRGHSPLHF.

The chain uses TRBV5-1 and TRBJ2-6, with D perhaps matching TRBD1 (6 bases). The V end was cut by 3 bases, the J end by 0 bases, with 10 bases between. The CDR3 consists of 16 residues. CDR1 and CDR2 from the germline V gene are SGHRS and YFSETQ. The chain's CDR3 is CASSWTVPSGANVLTF. CDR3 coding DNA: TGCGCCAGCAGCTGGACAGTACCCTCTGGGGCCAACGTCCTGACTTTC. Drawing the rest from reference TRBV5-1 and TRBJ2-6, the complete variable domain is KAGVTQTPRYLIKTRGQQVTLSCSPISGHRSVSWYQQTPGQGLQFLFEYFSETQRNKGNFPGRFSGRQFSNSRSEMNVSTLELGDSALYLCASSWTVPSGANVLTFGAGSRLTVL.

The CDR3 DNA sequence: TGTGCCAGCAGCCCGGACAGGCCGGGGCCCCAGCATTTT. It yields the protein CASSPDRPGPQHF. The chain joins TRBV7-8 to TRBJ1-5; 7 nucleotides agree with TRBD1. Germline CDR1 is SGHVS and CDR2 is FQNEAQ. There are 13 residues in the CDR3. Trimming cost V 5 bases and J 9 bases; bases outside gene matches: 7.

This chain links TRBV9 with TRBJ2-7; 7 positions agree with TRBD2. J gave up 5 bases and V 4 bases, and 9 bases lay outside the gene matches. Germline values: CDR1 SGDLS, CDR2 YYNGEE. CDR3 length: 14 amino acids. The chain's CDR3 is CASSPTTSRDEQYF. CDR3 in DNA: TGTGCCAGCAGCCCAACGACTAGCAGAGACGAGCAGTACTTC.

The V call is TRBV25-1, the J call TRBJ1-2; D is uncertain. CDR3 length: 13 amino acids. Deletions cut 4 bases from V and 4 bases from J, with 10 bases between. Germline V gene lookup returns CDR1 MGHDK and CDR2 SYGVNS. The CDR3 bases are TGTGCCAGCAGTGTCGGCCGGGGCTATGGCTACACCTTC. Its protein product is CASSVGRGYGYTF.

The chain couples TRBV19 to TRBJ1-4; 8 bases map to TRBD1. CDR3 length equals 15 residues. Germline loops: CDR1 LNHDA, CDR2 SQIVND (reference sequence). The V segment lost 9 bases and the J segment 1 base; nucleotides outside the gene matches: 7. In DNA, the CDR3 is TGTGCCAGCCGATCACAGGGGGTAACTAATGAAAAACTGTTTTTT. It encodes CASRSQGVTNEKLFF.

This sequence joins TRBV19 and TRBJ2-3, with D perhaps matching TRBD2 (5 bases). The length of the CDR3 is 15 residues. V lost 1 base, J lost 2 bases, and 10 bases lay in between. Germline V lookup: CDR1 LNHDA, CDR2 SQIVND (reference sequence). CDR3: CASSIVGLATDTQYF. DNA for the CDR3: TGTGCCAGTAGTATAGTTGGCCTAGCCACAGATACGCAGTATTTT.

Only one count was recorded for this clone. The chain combines TRBV5-1 with TRBJ2-3, with D possibly TRBD1 on 5 matching bases. Germline V gene lookup returns CDR1 SGHRS and CDR2 YFSETQ. Trimming pared 4 bases from V and 0 bases from J, leaving 12 bases between. This CDR3 is built from 15 residues. CDR3 sequence (DNA): TGCGCCAGCAGCAGTGGGGCTGGAAGCACAGATACGCAGTATTTT. This gives the protein CASSSGAGSTDTQYF.

This clone was counted a few times. This chain links TRBV11-3 with TRBJ1-1; D gene ambiguous. The CDR3 is made up of 13 amino acids. From germline, CDR1 is SGHNT and CDR2 YENEEA. V lost 0 bases, J lost 7 bases, and 9 bases lay in between. CDR3 bases: TGTGCCAGCAGCTTAGATCAGGATGGTGAAGCTTTCTTT. It encodes CASSLDQDGEAFF.

This chain connects TRBV10-3 to TRBJ1-2; D remains ambiguous. There are 13 residues in the CDR3. V was clipped by 2 bases and J by 10 bases, with 14 bases between them. CDR1 ENHRY and CDR2 SYGVKD come from the germline V gene. CDR3: CAISEEIAPPYTF. The CDR3 DNA follows: TGTGCCATCAGTGAGGAGATAGCACCTCCCTACACCTTC.

The J gene is TRBJ2-2, the V gene TRBV4-1; D not resolved. Germline lookup yields CDR1 MGHRA and CDR2 YSYEKL. V was cut by 0 bases and J by 6 bases, with 11 bases left in between. This CDR3 has 15 amino acids. The CDR3 loop is CASSQDQRGAGELFF. CDR3 DNA sequence: TGCGCCAGCAGCCAAGATCAACGAGGTGCCGGGGAGCTGTTTTTT.

This sequence joins TRBV9 and TRBJ1-1; D may be TRBD1 (5 bases). The CDR3 extends over 13 amino acids. Trimming pared 0 bases from V and 6 bases from J, leaving 9 bases between. In germline, CDR1 is SGDLS, CDR2 YYNGEE. This chain's CDR3 is CASSVEGLAEAFF. The CDR3 nucleotides are TGTGCCAGCAGCGTAGAGGGACTCGCTGAAGCTTTCTTT.

This clone was seen just once. CDR3: CASSQLEGGPLHF. CDR3 coding DNA: TGTGCCAGCAGCCAACTTGAGGGAGGTCCCCTCCACTTT. The chain carries TRBV3-1 (or the pseudogene TRBV3-2) and TRBJ1-6; no clear D gene. Germline V gene sequence: CDR1 LGHDT, CDR2 YNNKEL (reference sequence). V lost 2 bases to trimming and J lost 13 bases, with 12 bases between them. The CDR3 has 13 residues.

The chain employs TRBV20-1 and TRBJ2-7, with a weak D call TRBD1 (6 bases). Germline V gene sequence: CDR1 DFQATT, CDR2 SNEGSKA (reference sequence). The CDR3 runs 11 residues. V was pared by 8 bases and J by 0 bases, with 8 bases between. The CDR3: CSTGSSYEQYF. The CDR3 nucleotides read TGCAGTACAGGGAGCTCCTACGAGCAGTACTTC.

J is TRBJ1-6 and V is TRBV4-1, with D possibly being TRBD1 (6 bases). The germline V and J ends were trimmed by 2 bases and 9 bases, with 14 bases remaining between them. Germline V gene sequence: CDR1 MGHRA, CDR2 YSYEKL. The CDR3 covers 15 residues. Here the CDR3 reads CASSQLNRVSSPLHF. CDR3 sequence (DNA): TGCGCCAGCAGCCAATTGAACAGGGTCAGTTCACCCCTCCACTTT.

A remark on this clone: Compared with germline, one end of the junction differs, possibly owing to a read error. The V call is TRBV7-8, the J call TRBJ2-2; 11 bases are a match to TRBD2. This CDR3 has 15 amino acids. Germline V gene sequence: CDR1 SGHVS, CDR2 FQNEAQ. CDR3 DNA: TGTGCCAGCAGATTAGCGGGGGGGCTGACCGGGGAGCTGTTTTTT. Protein product: CASRLAGGLTGELFF. Complete variable domain (other parts from reference TRBV7-8 and TRBJ2-2): GAGVSQSPRYKVAKRGQDVALRCDPISGHVSLFWYQQALGQGPEFLTYFQNEAQLDKSGLPSDRFFAERPEGSVSTLKIQRTQQEDSAVYLCASRLAGGLTGELFFGEGSRLTVL.

The J gene is TRBJ1-6, the V gene TRBV5-1, with a possible D match to TRBD1 (5 bases). The CDR3 is 15 residues long. V lost 4 bases and J lost 5, with 13 bases in between. Germline assignment: CDR1 SGHRS and CDR2 YFSETQ. The CDR3 region is CASSKRGFDNSPLHF. In DNA, the CDR3 is TGCGCCAGCAGCAAACGGGGGTTCGATAATTCACCCCTCCACTTT.

This chain connects TRBV27 to TRBJ1-3; 7 bases are a match to TRBD1. Germline V lookup: CDR1 MNHEY, CDR2 SMNVEV (reference sequence). The CDR3 totals 17 residues. V lost 0 bases, J lost 0 bases, and 5 bases stayed unmatched. The CDR3 loop reads CASSLSKTGRSGNTIYF. CDR3 bases: TGTGCCAGCAGTTTATCCAAGACAGGGCGCTCTGGAAACACCATATATTTT.

In this sample, this clone turned up once. The CDR3 reads CASSVGGPGGYYEQYF. The CDR3 nucleotides read TGTGCCAGCAGCGTAGGGGGCCCGGGTGGATACTACGAGCAGTACTTC. J is TRBJ2-7 and V is TRBV9; D possibly corresponds to TRBD1 (5 bases). The V end was cut by 0 bases, the J end by 3 bases, with 16 bases between. Germline CDR1 SGDLS, CDR2 YYNGEE. CDR3 length: 16 residues.

The chain links TRBV4-1 to TRBJ1-2, with 7 bases fitting TRBD1. Germline loops: CDR1 MGHRA, CDR2 YSYEKL. Trimming took 0 bases from V and 2 from J; bases not matched to a gene: 12. The CDR3 loop spans 18 amino acids. The CDR3 sequence is CASSQESTGTVANYGYTF. Here the CDR3 DNA reads TGCGCCAGCAGCCAAGAATCGACTGGGACAGTGGCAAACTATGGCTACACCTTC.

This clone has more than one count but fewer than ten. This rearrangement joins TRBV6-5 to TRBJ1-2, with D possibly being TRBD1 (6 bases). V was clipped by 6 bases and J by 5 bases, with 10 bases between them. This CDR3 contains 12 residues. CDR1 is MNHEY, CDR2 SVGAGI, per germline. This CDR3 is CASRAGAYGYTF. The CDR3 DNA is TGTGCCAGCAGGGCGGGGGCTTATGGCTACACCTTC.

The chain links TRBV11-2 to TRBJ2-6, with a weak D call TRBD1 (5 bases). The CDR3 consists of 18 residues. Germline-derived CDR1 and CDR2 are SGHAT and FQNNGV. The V end was cut by 5 bases, the J end by 2 bases, with 19 bases between. Here the CDR3 DNA reads TGTGCCAGCAGCCCAATACAGGTACCTTATGCTGGGGCCAACGTCCTGACTTTC. As protein: CASSPIQVPYAGANVLTF.

J is TRBJ1-1 and V is TRBV14, with D unresolved. Germline CDR1 is SGHDN and CDR2 is FVKESK. This CDR3 spans 13 amino acids. The germline V and J ends were trimmed by 0 bases and 5 bases, with 7 bases remaining between them. The CDR3 sequence: CASSQDLQTEAFF. CDR3 in DNA: TGTGCCAGCAGCCAAGATCTTCAGACTGAAGCTTTCTTT.

The V call is TRBV19, the J call TRBJ2-3, with D possibly being TRBD2 (7 bases). CDR3 length: 15 residues. Germline CDR1 reads LNHDA; CDR2 reads SQIVND (reference sequence). The V end was cut by 3 bases, the J end by 4 bases, with 14 bases between. Here the CDR3 reads CASSIQGRGPDTQYF. The DNA of the CDR3 is TGTGCCAGTAGTATCCAGGGGAGGGGCCCAGATACGCAGTATTTT.